The next 19 T cell receptor beta chains were all read from a single sample in a study of technical replicates of blood from a few donors. The assay was immunoSEQ multiplex PCR, and TCRdb's table has in-frame clones only and misses some. The sample contains about 85,000 clones, roughly 94% of which appear only once. The material sequenced was T cells isolated from PBMCs. The source is a human donor in good health.

This clone was observed once. This chain's CDR3 is CASSLVGDGYTF. The CDR3, as DNA: TGTGCCAGCAGCTTAGTCGGGGATGGCTACACCTTC. J is TRBJ1-2 and V is TRBV7-8, with D unresolved. V gave up 1 base and J gave up 6 bases, with 6 bases separating them. In germline, CDR1 is SGHVS, CDR2 FQNEAQ. The length of the CDR3 is 12 residues.

V gene TRBV28 combines with J gene TRBJ1-5; D is unresolved. The germline V and J ends were trimmed by 7 bases and 3 bases, with 13 bases remaining between them. Germline V CDR1 and CDR2: MDHEN, SYDVKM. The CDR3 loop spans 14 amino acids. This chain's CDR3 is CASIPGGYNQPQHF. The CDR3 DNA reads TGTGCCAGCATCCCCGGCGGATACAATCAGCCCCAGCATTTT. The full variable domain, with the rest looked up from reference TRBV28 and TRBJ1-5, is DVKVTQSSRYLVKRTGEKVFLECVQDMDHENMFWYRQDPGLGLRLIYFSYDVKMKEKGDIPEGYSVSREKKERFSLILESASTNQTSMYLCASIPGGYNQPQHFGDGTRLSIL.

The gene calls are TRBV5-6 and TRBJ2-5; D may be TRBD2 (6 bases). With 5 bases removed from V and 7 bases from J, the gap between germline ends came to 21 bases. This CDR3 has 15 residues. Germline CDR1 SGHDT, CDR2 YYEEEE. Written as DNA, the CDR3 is TGTGCCAGCAGGCGTGGGACTCCGAAGATGAGGACCCAGTACTTC. Amino acids: CASRRGTPKMRTQYF.

This CDR3 is CASSLAGAAGGTEAFF. In DNA form, the CDR3 reads TGCGCCAGCAGCTTGGCTGGGGCAGCCGGTGGAACTGAAGCTTTCTTT. The chain is built from TRBV5-1 and TRBJ1-1; TRBD1 is a possible D gene (5 bases). Trimming stripped 0 bases from V and 5 bases from J, with 17 bases between. CDR1 is SGHRS, CDR2 YFSETQ, per germline. The CDR3 runs 16 residues.

CDR3 sequence (DNA): TGTGCCAGCAGTTACTCGTCAGGGGATTCTCTAGAGACCCAGTACTTC. Protein sequence: CASSYSSGDSLETQYF. The chain is built from TRBV6-6 and TRBJ2-5, with D possibly matching TRBD1 (6 bases). Germline CDR1 is MNHNY and CDR2 is SVGAGI (reference sequence). V lost 0 bases, J lost 4 bases, and 15 bases lay in between. The CDR3 contains 16 residues.

The chain is built from TRBV11-2 and TRBJ2-5; tentatively, D is TRBD1 (6 bases). The CDR3 extends over 14 amino acids. V lost 3 bases, J lost 7 bases, and 15 bases lay in between. Per the germline V gene, CDR1 is SGHAT and CDR2 is FQNNGV. CDR3 coding DNA: TGTGCCAGCAGCTTCCGACAGGCCGTCGGGACCCAGTACTTC. Translation gives CASSFRQAVGTQYF.

The V call is TRBV27, the J call TRBJ1-6; D perhaps matches TRBD1 (5 bases). The ends were cut back, 9 bases at V and 10 bases at J, with 16 bases in the middle. This CDR3 spans 13 amino acids. Germline CDR1 is MNHEY and CDR2 is SMNVEV (reference sequence). The CDR3 DNA reads TGTGCCAGTTCTTGGGGGGTAAGATCACCCCTCCACTTT. This translates into CASSWGVRSPLHF.

This clone has only a few counts. The J gene is TRBJ2-2, the V gene TRBV11-2; 8 bases align to TRBD2. V gave up 4 bases and J gave up 5 bases; unmatched junction bases: 12. There are 17 residues in the CDR3. In germline, CDR1 is SGHAT, CDR2 FQNNGV. CDR3 residues: CASSSSRGGRKTGELFF. The CDR3 nucleotides read TGTGCCAGCAGCTCCAGCCGGGGCGGGAGGAAGACCGGGGAGCTGTTTTTT.

The rearrangement uses TRBV6-5 and TRBJ1-2; tentative D call: TRBD1 (6 bases). Per germline, CDR1 MNHEY and CDR2 SVGAGI. Trimming stripped 6 bases from V and 2 bases from J, with 16 bases between. CDR3 length: 15 residues. The CDR3: CASSPGVGANYGYTF. DNA for the CDR3: TGTGCCAGCAGCCCCGGGGTGGGGGCGAACTATGGCTACACCTTC.

In its sample, this clone was seen a few times. The chain combines TRBV5-6 with TRBJ2-2, with unresolved D. Trimming cost V 2 bases and J 1 base, with 6 bases left between them. Germline CDR1 reads SGHDT; CDR2 reads YYEEEE. The CDR3 contains 14 residues. The CDR3 DNA sequence: TGTGCCAGCAGCTTAACGAGGAACACCGGGGAGCTGTTTTTT. Its protein product is CASSLTRNTGELFF.

This chain uses TRBV25-1 with TRBJ1-1, with D maybe TRBD1 (6 bases). Germline CDR1 reads MGHDK; CDR2 reads SYGVNS. The ends were cut back, 2 bases at V and 8 bases at J, with 18 bases in the middle. CDR3 length: 15 residues. CDR3: CASSEQGGVTREAFF. CDR3 sequence (DNA): TGTGCCAGCAGTGAACAAGGGGGGGTAACAAGGGAAGCTTTCTTT. Full variable domain (missing parts from reference TRBV25-1 and TRBJ1-1): EADIYQTPRYLVIGTGKKITLECSQTMGHDKMYWYQQDPGMELHLIHYSYGVNSTEKGDLSSESTVSRIRTEHFPLTLESARPSHTSQYLCASSEQGGVTREAFFGQGTRLTVV.

The rearrangement links TRBV5-1 to TRBJ2-3; D might be TRBD2 (6 bases). The V gene's germline CDR1 is SGHRS and CDR2 YFSETQ. The V end was cut by 4 bases, the J end by 4 bases, with 13 bases between. The CDR3 is 14 residues long. As DNA, the CDR3 is TGCGCCAGCAGCGTGACGGGACTTCCAGATACGCAGTATTTT. It is translated as CASSVTGLPDTQYF.

The gene calls are TRBV11-3 and TRBJ2-3; 8 bases are shared with TRBD2. The CDR3 sequence is 17 residues long. V was clipped by 5 bases and J by 2 bases; unmatched bases: 12. The V gene's germline CDR1 is SGHNT and CDR2 YENEEA. The CDR3 is CASSRNQLGGVTDTQYF. The CDR3 nucleotides are TGTGCCAGCAGCCGAAACCAGCTCGGGGGGGTCACAGATACGCAGTATTTT.

The V and J genes are TRBV7-6 and TRBJ1-3, with D possibly matching TRBD1 (6 bases). From germline, CDR1 is SGHVS and CDR2 FNYEAQ. Trimming took 4 bases from V and 2 from J, leaving 15 bases between them. The CDR3 consists of 16 residues. The CDR3 region has the DNA TGTGCCAGCAGCTCTAGGGCAGGGGACACTGGAAACACCATATATTTT. It encodes CASSSRAGDTGNTIYF.

This clone was seen a single time. The chain is built from TRBV5-1 and TRBJ1-6, with 12 bases lining up with TRBD1. J lost 7 bases, V lost 3 bases, and 11 bases had no gene match. Germline CDR1 SGHRS, CDR2 YFSETQ. CDR3 length equals 18 residues. The CDR3 DNA reads as TGCGCCAGCAGCTCCGGGACAGGGGGCGCGAAGTCCAATTCACCCCTCCACTTT. Translation gives CASSSGTGGAKSNSPLHF.

This chain uses TRBV11-2 with TRBJ2-7; 8 bases are a match to TRBD1. The CDR3 spans 12 residues. Germline loops: CDR1 SGHAT, CDR2 FQNNGV. V was clipped by 4 bases and J by 11 bases; unmatched bases: 7. This chain's CDR3 is CASSSRDRLEYF. In DNA form, the CDR3 reads TGTGCCAGCAGCTCAAGGGACAGGTTGGAGTACTTC.

Of note for this clone: At one of its ends the junction is not consistent with the germline gene, which may arise from a read error. The V call is TRBV6-5, the J call TRBJ1-4, with D uncertain. Germline V gene lookup returns CDR1 MNHEY and CDR2 SVGAGI. The CDR3 covers 13 residues. CDR3 amino acids: CASSLRADEKLFF. The CDR3 DNA follows: TGTGCCAGCAGTTTGAGGGCGGATGAGAAACTGTTTTTT.

This clone was picked up one time. J is TRBJ1-2 and V is TRBV19; unclear D gene. The CDR3 is 14 amino acids. Trimming stripped 2 bases from V and 3 bases from J, with 10 bases between. Germline V gene data show CDR1 as LNHDA and CDR2 as SQIVND (reference sequence). The CDR3 DNA sequence: TGTGCCAGTAGTATAATCCCCGGGGACTATGGCTACACCTTC. Amino acids: CASSIIPGDYGYTF.

CDR3 in DNA: TGCGCCAGCAGCCCAGGTTTAAGCGGCTACACCTTC. The encoded protein is CASSPGLSGYTF. This sequence joins TRBV5-1 and TRBJ1-2; D is ambiguous. This CDR3 contains 12 residues. V was shortened by 4 bases and J by 8 bases, with 12 bases between the two germline ends. Per the germline V gene, CDR1 is SGHRS and CDR2 is YFSETQ. Full variable domain (missing parts from reference TRBV5-1 and TRBJ1-2): KAGVTQTPRYLIKTRGQQVTLSCSPISGHRSVSWYQQTPGQGLQFLFEYFSETQRNKGNFPGRFSGRQFSNSRSEMNVSTLELGDSALYLCASSPGLSGYTFGSGTRLTVV.